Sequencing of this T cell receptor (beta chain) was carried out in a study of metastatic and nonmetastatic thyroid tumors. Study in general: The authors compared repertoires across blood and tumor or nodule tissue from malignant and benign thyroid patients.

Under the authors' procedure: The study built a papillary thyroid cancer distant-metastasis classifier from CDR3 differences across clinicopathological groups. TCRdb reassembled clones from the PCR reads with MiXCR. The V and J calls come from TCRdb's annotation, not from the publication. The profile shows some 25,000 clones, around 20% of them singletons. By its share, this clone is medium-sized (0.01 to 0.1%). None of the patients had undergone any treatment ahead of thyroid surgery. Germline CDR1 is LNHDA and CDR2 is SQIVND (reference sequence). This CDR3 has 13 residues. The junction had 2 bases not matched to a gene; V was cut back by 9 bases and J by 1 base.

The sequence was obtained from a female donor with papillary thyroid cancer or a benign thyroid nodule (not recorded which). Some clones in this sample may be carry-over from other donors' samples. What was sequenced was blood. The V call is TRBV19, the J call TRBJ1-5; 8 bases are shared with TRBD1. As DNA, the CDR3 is TGTGCCAGCCGACAGGGGAGCAATCAGCCCCAGCATTTT. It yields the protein CASRQGSNQPQHF.